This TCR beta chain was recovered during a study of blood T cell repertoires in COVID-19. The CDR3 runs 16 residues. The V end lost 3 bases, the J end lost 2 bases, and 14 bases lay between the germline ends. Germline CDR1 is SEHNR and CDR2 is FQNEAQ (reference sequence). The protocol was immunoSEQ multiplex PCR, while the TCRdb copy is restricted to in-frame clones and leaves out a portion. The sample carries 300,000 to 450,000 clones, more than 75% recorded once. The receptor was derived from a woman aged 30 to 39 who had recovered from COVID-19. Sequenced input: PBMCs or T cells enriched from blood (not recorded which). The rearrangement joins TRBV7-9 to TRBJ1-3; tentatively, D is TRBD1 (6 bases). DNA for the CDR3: TGTGCCAGCAGCTTCGGGGGGGCGGGGGCTGGAAACACCATATATTTT. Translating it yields CASSFGGAGAGNTIYF.